The rows below give T cell receptor beta chains drawn from one sample of a study of CD4 T cells in relation to SARS-CoV-2 and coronaviruses. Their antigen targets remain unknown. Profiled with immunoSEQ multiplex PCR; TCRdb holds only in-frame clones, not every one. The data hold nearly 30,000 clones, with less than 85% observed a single time. The sample consisted of CD4+ T cells from PBMCs, cultured in vitro. The source is a human donor in good health. Each CDR3 is given without its conserved first and last residue. Each record gives: V gene, clone size, J gene, CDR3 length, CDR3 protein. Some rows mark clone size as missing; the rest say once, few, many or name a class of expanded clone.

>TRBV4-3|few|TRBJ1-2|14
ASSDRDRGLDYGYT
>TRBV27|-|TRBJ2-3|9
ASSSTDTQY
>TRBV6-2/TRBV6-3|few|TRBJ2-7|12
ASSRGTPSYEQY
>TRBV11-2|-|TRBJ2-5|10
ASSYVQETQY
>TRBV30|-|TRBJ1-5|11
AWSVQAQGPQH
>TRBV18|-|TRBJ1-1|11
ASSPRGDTEAF
>TRBV28|-|TRBJ2-5|11
ASSQGDRQTQY
>TRBV7-8|-|TRBJ2-5|16
ASSSRPGQGADGETQY
>TRBV6-2/TRBV6-3|once|TRBJ2-1|9
ASSYIYEQF
>TRBV27|-|TRBJ2-2|12
AIRGGLLTGELF
>TRBV27|-|TRBJ2-3|13
ASSPPPGNTDTQY
>TRBV9|once|TRBJ2-2|14
ASSVDGAANTGELF
>TRBV5-8|-|TRBJ2-2|13
ASSSRTSRTGELF
>TRBV9|-|TRBJ2-2|14
ASTDRLAGVIGELF
>TRBV6-5|-|TRBJ1-5|10
ASSRLGQPQH
>TRBV6-1|-|TRBJ1-3|11
ASSDRRGDTIY
>TRBV5-1|-|TRBJ2-7|11
ASRSRSGGEQY
>TRBV19|-|TRBJ1-2|13
ASSTTQGNNYGYT
>TRBV6-2/TRBV6-3|-|TRBJ2-1|12
ASSLAEGHNEQF
>TRBV19|-|TRBJ2-1|9
ASSIENEQF
>TRBV7-2|-|TRBJ1-2|14
ASSLGGSLRDYGYT
>TRBV7-3|-|TRBJ2-3|13
ASSQLAGVPDTQY
>TRBV29-1|-|TRBJ2-1|12
SVGRPIYGAQQF
>TRBV5-4|once|TRBJ2-5|11
ASSPDPRETQY
>TRBV5-3|-|TRBJ2-7|10
ARRTTGTQQY
>TRBV29-1|large|TRBJ2-3|11
SVARGGTDTQY
>TRBV5-5|-|TRBJ1-2|13
ASSFGVGGSYGYT
>TRBV19|-|TRBJ1-6|16
ASSNRDRGLVYNSPLH
>TRBV18|-|TRBJ1-2|14
ASSAFPGGQSYGYT
>TRBV11-2|-|TRBJ2-7|11
ASSPGPRREQY
>TRBV5-4|-|TRBJ2-1|11
ASSLGNDNEQF
>TRBV5-5|-|TRBJ2-7|13
ASRGAPSETYEQY
>TRBV5-1|-|TRBJ1-2|13
ASSVYRAQGYGYT